This T cell receptor (beta chain) was captured in a study of T cells in localized non-small cell lung cancer. CDR1 and CDR2 (germline): SQVTM, ANQGSEA. The CDR3 extends over 11 amino acids. The V end was cut by 7 bases, the J end by 1 base, with 7 bases between. Using immunoSEQ multiplex PCR, the repertoire was profiled, and TCRdb retains in-frame clones only, with some absent. The table has fewer than 25,000 clones, roughly nine tenths seen once; the top ten hold under 3.5%. Broader study findings: Exceeding tumor, uninvolved adjacent lung had the highest T cell clonality. Median detection of top 100 tumor clones in adjacent lung was 57 clones. Higher blood T cell density went with longer overall survival.

About this clone itself: The target antigen is unknown.

The TCR sequence derives from a woman aged 35-75 years with stage I lung adenocarcinoma. The genes are TRBV29-1 and TRBJ1-1; no firm D call. The starting material was peripheral blood, obtained before any cancer treatment. CDR3 in DNA: TGCAGCGGCCTAGAGAACACTGAAGCTTTCTTT. It yields the protein CSGLENTEAFF.